The present entry profiles one TCR beta chain with its context. These data are taken from a study of blood T cell repertoires in COVID-19. This CDR3 spans 17 amino acids. Measured with immunoSEQ multiplex PCR; TCRdb has only the in-frame clones, and not every one. The sample has approximately 160,000 clones; 75% to 90% are singletons. This rearrangement joins TRBV1 to TRBJ2-7; TRBD2, the table's D call, was not compared with the DNA. TRBV1 corresponds to a pseudogene. The origin of this receptor is a woman older than 75 with active or convalescent COVID-19. Material: peripheral blood. This chain's CDR3 is CTSSQEAKEKVSYEQYF. The CDR3 coding sequence is TGCACCAGCAGCCAAGAAGCGAAAGAAAAGGTTTCCTACGAGCAGTACTTC.